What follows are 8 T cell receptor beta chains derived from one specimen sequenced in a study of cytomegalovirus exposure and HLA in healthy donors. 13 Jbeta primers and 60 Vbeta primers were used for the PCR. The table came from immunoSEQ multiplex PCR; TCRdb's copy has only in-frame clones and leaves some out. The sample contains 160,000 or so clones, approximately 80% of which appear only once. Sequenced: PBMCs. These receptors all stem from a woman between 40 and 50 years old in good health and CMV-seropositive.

The CDR3: CASSWDRGRDQPQHF. The CDR3 coding sequence is TGTGCCAGCAGCTGGGACAGGGGAAGGGATCAGCCCCAGCATTTT. The V call is TRBV28, the J call TRBJ1-5; TRBD1 matches at 10 bases. V trimming: 6 bases; J trimming: 5 bases; junction bases outside the gene matches: 7. This CDR3 is built from 15 residues. The V gene's germline CDR1 is MDHEN and CDR2 SYDVKM.

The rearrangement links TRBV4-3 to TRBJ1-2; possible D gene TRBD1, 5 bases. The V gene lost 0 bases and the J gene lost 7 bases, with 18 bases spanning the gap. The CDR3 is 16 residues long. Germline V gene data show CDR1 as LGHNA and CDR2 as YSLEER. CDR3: CASSQDGNGGRAGYTF. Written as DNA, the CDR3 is TGCGCCAGCAGCCAAGATGGTAACGGCGGCAGGGCTGGCTACACCTTC.

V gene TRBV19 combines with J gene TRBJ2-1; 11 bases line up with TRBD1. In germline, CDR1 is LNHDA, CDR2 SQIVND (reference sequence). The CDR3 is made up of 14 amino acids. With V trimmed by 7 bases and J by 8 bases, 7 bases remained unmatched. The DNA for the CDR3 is TGTGCCAGTAAGGACAGGGGGCTTTTCTATGAGCAGTTCTTC. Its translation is CASKDRGLFYEQFF.

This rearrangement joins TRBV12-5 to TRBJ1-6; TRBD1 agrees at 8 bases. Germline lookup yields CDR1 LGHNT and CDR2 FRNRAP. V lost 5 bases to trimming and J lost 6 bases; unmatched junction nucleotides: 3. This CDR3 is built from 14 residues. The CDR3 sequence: CASGPDRGNSPLHF. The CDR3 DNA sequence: TGTGCTAGTGGTCCCGACAGGGGTAATTCACCCCTCCACTTT.

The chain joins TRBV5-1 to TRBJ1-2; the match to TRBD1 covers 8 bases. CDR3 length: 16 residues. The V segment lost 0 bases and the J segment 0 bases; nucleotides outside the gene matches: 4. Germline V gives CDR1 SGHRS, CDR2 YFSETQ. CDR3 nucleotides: TGCGCCAGCAGCTTGGACGGACAGGGAACTAACTATGGCTACACCTTC. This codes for CASSLDGQGTNYGYTF.

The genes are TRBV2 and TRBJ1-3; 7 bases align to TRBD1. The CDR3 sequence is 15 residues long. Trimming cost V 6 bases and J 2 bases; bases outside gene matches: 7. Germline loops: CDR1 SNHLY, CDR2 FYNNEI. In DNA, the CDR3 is TGTGCCAGCAGCGTTGACAGGGCTGCTGGAAACACCATATATTTT. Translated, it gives CASSVDRAAGNTIYF.

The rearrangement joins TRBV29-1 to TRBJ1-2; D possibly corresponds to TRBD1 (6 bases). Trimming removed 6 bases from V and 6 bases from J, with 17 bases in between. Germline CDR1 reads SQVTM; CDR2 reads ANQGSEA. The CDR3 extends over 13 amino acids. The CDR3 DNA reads TGCAGCGTGCTCGACAGGAATTTTGATGGCTACACCTTC. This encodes CSVLDRNFDGYTF.

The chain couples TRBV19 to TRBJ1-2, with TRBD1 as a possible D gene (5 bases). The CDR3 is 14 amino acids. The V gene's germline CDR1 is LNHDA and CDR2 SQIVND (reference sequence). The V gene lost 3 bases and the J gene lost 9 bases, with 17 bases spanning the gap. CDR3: CASSIFGQGERYTF. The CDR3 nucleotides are TGTGCCAGTAGTATTTTCGGGCAGGGCGAACGCTACACCTTC.